This is a list of T cell receptor beta chains from one sample in a study of T cells in Graves' hyperthyroidism and ophthalmopathy. TCRdb processed the multiplex PCR reads anew with MiXCR; each CDR3 protein has one entry. In the table there are 240,000 or so distinct CDR3 sequences, 16% of which are singletons. Sequencing was carried out using blood. These receptors all come from a young woman with Graves' ophthalmopathy. Both conserved end residues are part of each CDR3. A D gene is named only where the DNA matches it firmly. A clone size is listed for some rows: how often the clone was seen (once, few, many), or a class if it is expanded.

CDR3nt	CDR3aa	abundance	v_gene	j_gene	d_gene
TGTGCCAGCAGCCCCAGGGGGGGCCACACAGATACGCAGTATTTT	CASSPRGGHTDTQYF	many	TRBV7-3	TRBJ2-3	NA
TGTGCCAGCAGATTAGGAGGTAGCGGAAAAGGGTATGAGCAGTTCTTC	CASRLGGSGKGYEQFF	many	TRBV7-2	TRBJ2-1	NA
TGCGCCAGCAGCCAAGATCGCTTCGTGAACAATGAGCAGTTCTTC	CASSQDRFVNNEQFF	many	TRBV4-3	TRBJ2-1	NA
TGTGCCAGCTCGATAGCGGGGGGCTACGAGCAGTACTTC	CASSIAGGYEQYF	many	TRBV2	TRBJ2-7	TRBD2
TGTGCCAGCTCATCGTGGCGGGACAGTGGCTTCTCTGGGGCCAACGTCCTGACTTTC	CASSSWRDSGFSGANVLTF	many	TRBV18	TRBJ2-6	NA
TGTGCCAGCAGCTTAAAGGGACTGCCCTACAATGAGCAGTTCTTC	CASSLKGLPYNEQFF	many	TRBV7-9	TRBJ2-1	NA
TGTGCCAGCAGCCAATCGCTATACACTGAAGCTTTCTTT	CASSQSLYTEAFF	medium-sized	TRBV3-1	TRBJ1-1	NA
TGTGCCAGCAGCTTAGCAGAGACGGTGAACACTGAAGCTTTCTTT	CASSLAETVNTEAFF	many	TRBV7-9	TRBJ1-1	NA
TGTGCCAGCAGTCCAGCCGGGACGGCGGGGGGGCAGTTCTTC	CASSPAGTAGGQFF	NA	TRBV11-2	TRBJ2-1	TRBD2
TGCAGCATACAAGGACAGGGGTCCTACGAGCAGTACTTC	CSIQGQGSYEQYF	many	TRBV29-1	TRBJ2-7	TRBD1
TGTGCCAGCAGCCCGAGTTCCTCTGGAAACACCATATATTTT	CASSPSSSGNTIYF	many	TRBV4-2	TRBJ1-3	NA
TGTGCCAGCAGCTTACCCCCGTTTTGGGAGACGGGGTTCTTC	CASSLPPFWETGFF	many	TRBV7-9	TRBJ2-1	NA
TGTGCCTGGACTACCGGGACAGGGGCTGGAAACACCATATATTTT	CAWTTGTGAGNTIYF	many	TRBV30	TRBJ1-3	TRBD1
TGTGCCACCAGCCGGGACATAAACTATGGCTACACCTTC	CATSRDINYGYTF	many	TRBV15	TRBJ1-2	NA
TGTGCCAGCTACCGGGACGGTAATTCACCCCTCCACTTT	CASYRDGNSPLHF	many	TRBV2	TRBJ1-6	NA